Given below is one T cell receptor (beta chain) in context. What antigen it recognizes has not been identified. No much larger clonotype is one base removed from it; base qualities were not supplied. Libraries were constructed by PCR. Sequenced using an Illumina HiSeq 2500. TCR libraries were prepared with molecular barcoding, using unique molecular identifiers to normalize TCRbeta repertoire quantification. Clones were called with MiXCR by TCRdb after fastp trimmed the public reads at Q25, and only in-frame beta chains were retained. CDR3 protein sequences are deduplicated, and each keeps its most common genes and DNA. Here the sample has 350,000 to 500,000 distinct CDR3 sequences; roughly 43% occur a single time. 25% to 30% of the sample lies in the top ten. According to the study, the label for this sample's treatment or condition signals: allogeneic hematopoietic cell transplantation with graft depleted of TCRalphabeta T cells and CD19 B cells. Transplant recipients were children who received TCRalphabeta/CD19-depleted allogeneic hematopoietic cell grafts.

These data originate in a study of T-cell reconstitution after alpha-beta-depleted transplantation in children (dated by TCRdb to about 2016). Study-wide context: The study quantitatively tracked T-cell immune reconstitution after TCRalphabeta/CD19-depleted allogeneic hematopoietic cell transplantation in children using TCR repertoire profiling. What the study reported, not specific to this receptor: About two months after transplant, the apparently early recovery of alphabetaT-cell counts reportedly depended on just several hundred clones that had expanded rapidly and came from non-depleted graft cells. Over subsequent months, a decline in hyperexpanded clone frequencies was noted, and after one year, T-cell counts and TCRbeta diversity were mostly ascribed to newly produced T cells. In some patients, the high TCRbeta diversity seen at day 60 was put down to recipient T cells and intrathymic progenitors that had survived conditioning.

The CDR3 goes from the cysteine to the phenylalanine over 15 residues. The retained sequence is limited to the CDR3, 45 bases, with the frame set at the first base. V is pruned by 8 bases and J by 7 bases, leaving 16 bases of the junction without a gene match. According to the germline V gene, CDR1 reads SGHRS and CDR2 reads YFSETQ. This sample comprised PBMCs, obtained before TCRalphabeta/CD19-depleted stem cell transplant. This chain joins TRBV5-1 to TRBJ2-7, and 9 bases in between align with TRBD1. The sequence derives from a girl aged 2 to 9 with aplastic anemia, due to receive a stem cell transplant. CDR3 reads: CARPSSIQGAEEQYF. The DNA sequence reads TGCGCCAGACCCTCCTCAATACAGGGGGCAGAGGAGCAGTACTTC.